This T cell receptor (beta chain) emerged from a study of shared clonotypes between healthy human individuals. Splitting of each subset's genomic DNA was done evenly across several immunoSEQ plates. TCRdb's copy holds only in-frame clones and misses some; the assay was immunoSEQ multiplex PCR. In the table there are roughly 1,100,000 clones, around four fifths of which are singletons. This clone was seen more than once but under ten times. No antigen is known for it. Points from the study as a whole: Memory subsets generally showed smaller estimated richness than naive subsets did.

The source of this sequence is a man aged 18 to 35 in good health. Sequencing input: memory CD4+ T cells sorted from blood. Subset defined: CD45RA-negative fraction.

CDR3 in amino acids: CASSWGPTGLSHNEQFF. In nucleotides, the CDR3 is TGTGCCAGCAGCTGGGGTCCCACGGGCTTAAGTCACAATGAGCAGTTCTTC. The rearrangement links TRBV5-5 to TRBJ2-1; D remains unclear. The CDR3 consists of 17 residues. Germline CDR1 is SGHKS and CDR2 is YYEKEE (reference sequence). Trimming shortened V by 3 bases and J by 5 bases, and 21 bases separated the two germline ends.